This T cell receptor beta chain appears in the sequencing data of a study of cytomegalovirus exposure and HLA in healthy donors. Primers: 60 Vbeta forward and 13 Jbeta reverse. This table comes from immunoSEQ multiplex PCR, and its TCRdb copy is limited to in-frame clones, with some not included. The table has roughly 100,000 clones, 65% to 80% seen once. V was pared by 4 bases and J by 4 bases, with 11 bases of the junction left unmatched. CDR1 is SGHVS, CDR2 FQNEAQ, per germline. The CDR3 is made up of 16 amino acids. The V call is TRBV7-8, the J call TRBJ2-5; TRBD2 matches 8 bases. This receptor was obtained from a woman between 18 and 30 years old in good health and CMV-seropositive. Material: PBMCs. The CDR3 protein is CASSWRPSGGGETQYF. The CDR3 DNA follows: TGTGCCAGCAGCTGGCGTCCAAGCGGGGGCGGAGAGACCCAGTACTTC.